This T cell receptor (beta chain) came from a study of blood T cell repertoires in COVID-19. Sequencing was performed with immunoSEQ multiplex PCR; in TCRdb, only in-frame clones are kept and a portion is missing. This table holds under 45,000 clones, approximately 88% found once. V dropped 8 bases and J dropped 7; count of bases not matched to a gene: 8. CDR1 is MNHEY, CDR2 SMNVEV, per germline (reference sequence). The CDR3 consists of 14 residues. The sequenced material came from peripheral blood. The chain recombines TRBV27 with TRBJ2-1; TRBD1 matches at 10 bases. The sequence was collected from a woman aged 40 to 50 with acute or convalescent COVID-19. The CDR3 coding sequence is TGTGCCAGCCGGACAGGGGGTGGGATGAATGAGCAGTTCTTC. Its protein is CASRTGGGMNEQFF.